One and the same sample provided the 26 T cell receptor beta chains below, sequenced in a study of a mutant IDH1 vaccine in newly diagnosed glioma. Their target antigens are unknown. Libraries were prepared by immunoSEQ multiplex PCR; TCRdb keeps only in-frame clonotypes and omits some of them. The profile shows about 44,000 clones, approximately 90% of them singletons. Noted time point: week 23, last vaccination. What each vaccine dose contained was 300 ug of mutant IDH1 20-mer peptide, accompanied by topical imiquimod. Here the sequenced sample was PBMCs, taken from a glioma patient whose treatment included an IDH1 peptide vaccine. These receptors came from a man between 45 and 60 years old with glioma.

The rearrangement links TRBV10-3 to TRBJ2-5; D might be TRBD1 or TRBD2, each matching 6 bases. V was clipped by 5 bases and J by 7 bases, with 14 bases between them. There are 13 residues in the CDR3. CDR1 is ENHRY, CDR2 SYGVKD, per germline. CDR3 amino acids: CAISYREGGTQYF. CDR3 nucleotide sequence: TGTGCCATCAGTTACAGAGAGGGGGGGACCCAGTACTTC.

This chain links TRBV14 with TRBJ2-1, with 7 bases that match TRBD2. This CDR3 has 14 residues. The germline V gene has CDR1 SGHDN and CDR2 FVKESK. With V trimmed by 4 bases and J by 7 bases, 7 bases remained unmatched. DNA for the CDR3: TGTGCCAGCAGCCCCCCAGGGAGGGGAAATGAGCAGTTCTTC. Its protein product is CASSPPGRGNEQFF.

This chain's CDR3 is CASSLAADTQYF. The CDR3 coding sequence is TGTGCCAGCAGCTTAGCGGCAGATACGCAGTATTTT. The V and J genes are TRBV7-9 and TRBJ2-3; D unresolved. The ends were cut back, 0 bases at V and 4 bases at J, with 2 bases in the middle. This CDR3 is built from 12 residues. In germline, CDR1 is SEHNR, CDR2 FQNEAQ (reference sequence).

J is TRBJ1-2 and V is TRBV10-3; 10 positions match TRBD1. The CDR3 sequence is 16 residues long. Trimming at V came to 0 bases and at J to 0 bases, leaving 1 base not matched to a gene. The germline V gene has CDR1 ENHRY and CDR2 SYGVKD. The DNA of the CDR3 is TGTGCCATCAGTGAGTCTGGGACAGGGGCTAACTATGGCTACACCTTC. Its protein product is CAISESGTGANYGYTF.

The gene calls are TRBV28 and TRBJ1-4; the D gene is possibly TRBD1 (6 bases). The CDR3 covers 16 residues. The V gene lost 6 bases and the J gene lost 7 bases, with 21 bases spanning the gap. From germline, CDR1 is MDHEN and CDR2 SYDVKM. The DNA for the CDR3 is TGTGCCAGCAGGCGGGACGGGGGCAGGGATGGTGAAAAACTGTTTTTT. It is translated as CASRRDGGRDGEKLFF.

Comment on this clone: Other DNA variants within this sample encode the same CDR3. In DNA, the CDR3 is TGTGCCAGCAGCCTAACAGATACGCAGTATTTT. It specifies CASSLTDTQYF. The gene calls are TRBV6-6 and TRBJ2-3; D is unresolved. Trimming took off 6 bases at V and 3 bases at J, with 4 bases between the two ends. Germline CDR1 and CDR2: MNHNY and SVGAGI (reference sequence). The CDR3 is made up of 11 amino acids.

CDR3 DNA sequence: TGTGCCAGCAGTTACTCGATCGGCTATGGCTACACCTTC. Amino acid sequence: CASSYSIGYGYTF. V gene TRBV6-6 combines with J gene TRBJ1-2; D unclear. This CDR3 contains 13 residues. Germline values: CDR1 MNHNY, CDR2 SVGAGI (reference sequence). Trimming removed 0 bases at V and 4 bases at J, with 6 bases between.

This chain links TRBV5-1 with TRBJ1-1; 8 nucleotides match TRBD1. The CDR3 spans 14 residues. V lost 4 bases to trimming and J lost 5 bases; unmatched junction nucleotides: 7. Germline V gives CDR1 SGHRS, CDR2 YFSETQ. The DNA for the CDR3 is TGCGCCAGCAGCGGCGGACAGGGAATGACTGAAGCTTTCTTT. Protein: CASSGGQGMTEAFF.

V and J are TRBV6-5 and TRBJ2-3; perhaps TRBD2 as D (5 bases). Between the trimmed V and J ends, which lost 2 bases and 0 bases, there was a span of 12 bases. This CDR3 region has 16 residues. The germline CDR1 and CDR2 sequences are MNHEY and SVGAGI. In DNA, the CDR3 is TGTGCCAGCAGTTACGAGGGTTACGCGAGCACAGATACGCAGTATTTT. As protein: CASSYEGYASTDTQYF.

The V gene is TRBV29-1, the J gene TRBJ2-7; D possibly corresponds to TRBD2 (7 bases). The CDR3 has 13 residues. Trimming took 1 base from V and 6 from J, leaving 13 bases between them. Germline V gene data show CDR1 as SQVTM and CDR2 as ANQGSEA. DNA of the CDR3: TGCAGCGTTGAAGGTGGGGGGGGCTTCGAGCAGTACTTC. Encoded protein: CSVEGGGGFEQYF.

V and J are TRBV19 and TRBJ2-5, with D possibly being TRBD2 (5 bases). This CDR3 comprises 13 residues. Trimming left V 3 bases short and J 11 bases short, with 16 bases between. CDR1 and CDR2 (germline): LNHDA, SQIVND (reference sequence). The CDR3 DNA follows: TGTGCCAGTAGTATTACCGATCTCGGGGAGCAGTACTTC. The encoded protein is CASSITDLGEQYF.

The chain couples TRBV19 to TRBJ2-1; no reliable D call. Trimming took 3 bases from V and 4 from J, leaving 1 base between them. Germline loops: CDR1 LNHDA, CDR2 SQIVND (reference sequence). CDR3 length equals 11 residues. CDR3: CASSIYNEQFF. The CDR3 bases are TGTGCCAGTAGTATTTACAATGAGCAGTTCTTC.

A single count supports this clone. V is TRBV7-9 and J is TRBJ2-1; tentatively, D is TRBD1 or TRBD2 (6 bases each). This CDR3 spans 12 amino acids. Germline V gene data show CDR1 as SEHNR and CDR2 as FQNEAQ (reference sequence). V lost 5 bases and J lost 10, with 12 bases in between. CDR3 in amino acids: CASSPQGGEQFF. CDR3 sequence (DNA): TGTGCCAGCAGCCCGCAAGGGGGGGAGCAGTTCTTC.

V gene TRBV2 combines with J gene TRBJ1-5, with D maybe TRBD1 (6 bases). V was trimmed by 5 bases and J by 7 bases, leaving 12 bases between them. The CDR3 is 13 amino acids. Germline CDR1 and CDR2: SNHLY and FYNNEI. CDR3 protein: CASSRGVRQPQHF. As DNA, the CDR3 is TGTGCCAGCAGTAGGGGGGTCCGGCAGCCCCAGCATTTT.

The J gene is TRBJ2-7, the V gene TRBV5-4, with 8 bases aligning to TRBD1. This CDR3 has 16 amino acids. Trimming removed 4 bases from V and 5 bases from J; junction bases left unmatched: 14. CDR1 and CDR2 (germline): SGHNT, YYREEE (reference sequence). In nucleotides, the CDR3 is TGTGCCAGCAGCCCCGGACAGGGTGTGCGATTACACGAGCAGTACTTC. This gives the protein CASSPGQGVRLHEQYF.

The chain links TRBV7-2 to TRBJ2-1; D not certain. The CDR3 is 11 residues long. Trimming stripped 2 bases from V and 7 bases from J, with 3 bases between. Germline V lookup: CDR1 SGHTA, CDR2 FQGNSA. As DNA, the CDR3 is TGTGCCAGCAGCTTACTGAATGAGCAGTTCTTC. Amino acid sequence: CASSLLNEQFF.

The chain is built from TRBV5-4 and TRBJ1-2; TRBD1 might be the D (5 bases). Trimming pared 4 bases from V and 6 bases from J, leaving 16 bases between. Germline V lookup: CDR1 SGHNT, CDR2 YYREEE (reference sequence). The CDR3 runs to 14 residues. The CDR3 DNA follows: TGTGCCAGCAGCACACCAAGGGGTGTCGATGGCTACACCTTC. Translated: CASSTPRGVDGYTF.

The chain couples TRBV28 to TRBJ2-7, with D possibly TRBD2 on 5 matching bases. From germline, CDR1 is MDHEN and CDR2 SYDVKM. The CDR3 covers 12 residues. V gave up 8 bases and J gave up 2 bases, with 10 bases separating them. CDR3 sequence: CASLSGPYEQYF. The CDR3 region has the DNA TGTGCCAGCCTGAGCGGTCCCTACGAGCAGTACTTC.

The chain joins TRBV11-3 to TRBJ1-1, with 8 positions matching TRBD1. J lost 0 bases, V lost 7 bases, and 19 bases had no gene match. The germline V gene has CDR1 SGHNT and CDR2 YENEEA. This CDR3 has 19 amino acids. CDR3: CASIWEGQGAPEMNTEAFF. The CDR3, as DNA: TGTGCCAGCATCTGGGAGGGGCAGGGGGCTCCAGAGATGAACACTGAAGCTTTCTTT. The full variable domain, in which reference TRBV11-3 and TRBJ1-1 provide the parts outside the CDR3, is EAGVVQSPRYKIIEKKQPVAFWCNPISGHNTLYWYLQNLGQGPELLIRYENEEAVDDSQLPKDRFSAERLKGVDSTLKIQPAELGDSAVYLCASIWEGQGAPEMNTEAFFGQGTRLTVV.

The chain employs TRBV5-1 and TRBJ2-7; a weak D match, TRBD2 (5 bases). Germline lookup yields CDR1 SGHRS and CDR2 YFSETQ. The CDR3 has 13 residues. The V end was cut by 4 bases, the J end by 7 bases, with 15 bases between. The CDR3 sequence: CASSLGVSGEQYF. The CDR3, as DNA: TGCGCCAGCAGCCTCGGGGTTAGTGGGGAGCAGTACTTC.

The chain is built from TRBV6-5 and TRBJ2-6; D is ambiguous. Germline loops: CDR1 MNHEY, CDR2 SVGAGI. V was pared by 10 bases and J by 4 bases, with 14 bases between. The CDR3 covers 14 residues. CDR3 nucleotide sequence: TGTGCCACCCACTCCCCATCAGGGGCCAACGTCCTGACTTTC. Protein sequence: CATHSPSGANVLTF.

This sequence joins TRBV4-3 and TRBJ1-6; the D gene is possibly TRBD1 (6 bases). This CDR3 is 16 amino acids long. The ends were cut back, 2 bases at V and 7 bases at J, with 15 bases in the middle. Germline V gene sequence: CDR1 LGHNA, CDR2 YSLEER. The chain's CDR3 is CASSQIGRGDNSPLHF. CDR3 in DNA: TGCGCCAGCAGCCAAATTGGGAGGGGGGACAATTCACCCCTCCACTTT.

Only a few counts were recorded for this clone. The chain carries TRBV6-4 and TRBJ2-2; D tentatively fits TRBD1 or TRBD2 (5 bases each). The CDR3 spans 13 residues. CDR1 and CDR2 from the germline V gene are MRHNA and SNTAGT. V dropped 3 bases and J dropped 3 bases, with 5 bases sitting between them. Written as DNA, the CDR3 is TGTGCCAGCAGTGAGGGGGACACCGGGGAGCTGTTTTTT. Translated: CASSEGDTGELFF.

The CDR3 DNA follows: TGTGCCATCAGTGAGTCTCCAGGGTCGGGCACAGATACGCAGTATTTT. This codes for CAISESPGSGTDTQYF. The rearrangement links TRBV10-3 to TRBJ2-3; TRBD1 is a possible D gene (5 bases). CDR1 and CDR2 (germline): ENHRY, SYGVKD. The CDR3 totals 16 residues. V shed 0 bases and J shed 1 base, with 11 bases lying between them.

This chain connects TRBV6-1 to TRBJ1-5; tentative D call: TRBD1 (5 bases). Germline V gene data show CDR1 as MNHNS and CDR2 as SASEGT. The CDR3 loop spans 15 amino acids. The ends were cut back, 4 bases at V and 6 bases at J, with 16 bases in the middle. CDR3 nucleotides: TGTGCCAGCAGTGTACAAACCGGACACGCTCAGCCCCAGCATTTT. Residues: CASSVQTGHAQPQHF.

The chain uses TRBV9 and TRBJ1-1, with TRBD1 matching 10 bases. Trimming took 4 bases from V and 6 from J; bases not matched to a gene: 9. Germline values: CDR1 SGDLS, CDR2 YYNGEE. The CDR3 length is 15 residues. CDR3 amino acids: CASSPRTGGGPEAFF. CDR3 DNA: TGTGCCAGCAGCCCCAGGACAGGGGGAGGGCCTGAAGCTTTCTTT.